Listed here are 10 T cell receptor beta chains from one sample, sequenced in a study of CD8 T cells in ankylosing spondylitis (dated by TCRdb to about 2017). The library was generated by 5' RACE. The data were produced on an Illumina HiSeq 2500. Starting from the raw public reads, TCRdb applied fastp trimming at Q25, assembled clones with MiXCR and retained in-frame beta chains. One record per CDR3 amino acid sequence lists the most common genes and DNA. The sample data list fewer than 250,000 distinct CDR3 sequences, and roughly 10% of these were observed just once. Around 3% of the sample is in the top ten clones. Input material: blood, either unsorted or a sorted T cell fraction (not recorded which). The receptors were sampled from a male donor with ankylosing spondylitis or in good health (not recorded which).

This clonotype was observed at least ten times. This chain uses TRBV20-1 with TRBJ2-3; 10 bases agree with TRBD2. CDR3 size: 14 residues. V lost 3 bases, J lost 3 bases, and 3 bases stayed unmatched. Germline CDR1 is DFQATT and CDR2 is SNEGSKA (reference sequence). CDR3 nucleotides: TGCAGTGCTAGTGTAGCGGGGGGTACAGATACGCAGTATTTT. Encoded protein: CSASVAGGTDTQYF.

In DNA form, the CDR3 reads TGTGCCAGCAGCGTCCTAAGTCCGGGTGGCTACACCTTC. It specifies CASSVLSPGGYTF. The chain recombines TRBV7-9 with TRBJ1-2; D gene uncertain. The CDR3 is 13 amino acids. Germline V gene lookup returns CDR1 SEHNR and CDR2 FQNEAQ (reference sequence). Between the trimmed V and J ends, which lost 5 bases and 7 bases, there was a span of 14 bases.

The table lists this clonotype with many counts. The rearrangement joins TRBV5-1 to TRBJ2-6; the match to TRBD1 covers 10 bases. The V gene end was trimmed by 4 bases and the J gene end by 2 bases; junction bases not matched to a gene: 6. The CDR3 is made up of 17 amino acids. Per germline, CDR1 SGHRS and CDR2 YFSETQ. CDR3 sequence reads: CASSPGQGITGANVLTF. The CDR3 region has the DNA TGCGCCAGCAGCCCGGGACAGGGGATCACTGGGGCCAACGTCCTGACTTTC.

The V gene is TRBV7-9, the J gene TRBJ1-1, with D possibly matching TRBD1 (6 bases). The CDR3 has 16 amino acids. Germline V CDR1 and CDR2: SEHNR, FQNEAQ (reference sequence). V lost 5 bases and J 0 bases, leaving 16 bases between the germline ends. Written as DNA, the CDR3 is TGTGCCAGCAGCCCCTACAGGGCGAGGATGAACACTGAAGCTTTCTTT. It is translated as CASSPYRARMNTEAFF.

This clonotype appeared many times. The chain recombines TRBV5-5 with TRBJ1-6, with 7 bases that match TRBD1. The ends lost 4 bases at V and 0 bases at J; junction bases unmatched: 4. Per germline, CDR1 SGHKS and CDR2 YYEKEE (reference sequence). This CDR3 contains 16 residues. This CDR3 reads CASSIGDSSYNSPLHF. For the CDR3, the DNA is TGTGCCAGCAGCATCGGGGACAGCTCCTATAATTCACCCCTCCACTTT.

This clonotype was observed at least ten times. The rearrangement joins TRBV15 to TRBJ2-1, with 10 positions matching TRBD1. Germline V gene sequence: CDR1 LNHNV, CDR2 YYDKDF (reference sequence). J gave up 3 bases and V 3 bases, and 5 bases lay outside the gene matches. CDR3 length: 16 amino acids. The CDR3 protein is CATSSRDRGRYNEQFF. The CDR3, as DNA: TGTGCCACCAGCAGTCGGGACAGGGGCCGCTACAATGAGCAGTTCTTC.

The table lists this clonotype with many counts. The chain has TRBV2 and TRBJ2-7; D is unresolved. Between the trimmed V and J ends, which lost 7 bases and 1 base, there was a span of 8 bases. Germline CDR1 SNHLY, CDR2 FYNNEI. The CDR3 is 12 residues long. The CDR3, as DNA: TGTGCCAGCACCGACCTGTCCTACGAGCAGTACTTC. As protein: CASTDLSYEQYF.

The table lists this clonotype with many counts. J is TRBJ2-5 and V is TRBV5-4; 9 bases match TRBD1. The CDR3 contains 17 residues. Germline V gene sequence: CDR1 SGHNT, CDR2 YYREEE (reference sequence). The J segment lost 4 bases and the V segment lost 4 bases, leaving 14 bases of the junction unmatched. CDR3 region: CASSTPTDRGMGETQYF. For the CDR3, the DNA is TGTGCCAGCAGCACCCCGACGGACAGGGGAATGGGAGAGACCCAGTACTTC.

This clonotype was seen repeatedly, ten times or more. The rearrangement uses TRBV20-1 and TRBJ2-5; the match to TRBD2 covers 9 bases. CDR1 is DFQATT, CDR2 SNEGSKA, per germline (reference sequence). The trim removed 6 bases at V and 5 bases at J, leaving 19 bases unmatched. The length of the CDR3 is 17 residues. In DNA, the CDR3 is TGCAGTGCCAACCCGAGGGCGGGAGGGCCCGATCGGGAGACCCAGTACTTC. It translates to CSANPRAGGPDRETQYF.

This clonotype was counted between two and nine times. This chain uses TRBV4-1 with TRBJ2-5, with 7 bases identical to TRBD2. The CDR3 is 16 amino acids. The V segment lost 0 bases and the J segment 2 bases; nucleotides outside the gene matches: 6. Looked up from germline, CDR1 is MGHRA and CDR2 is YSYEKL. The CDR3 DNA reads as TGCGCCAGCAGCCAAGATCTCTCCGGGAGGCAAGAGACCCAGTACTTC. Its translation is CASSQDLSGRQETQYF.